This entry lists 8 T cell receptor beta chains sequenced from one sample in a study of T cell repertoires in cytomegalovirus infection (dated by TCRdb to between 2018 and 2021). The run used an Illumina HiSeq 1500. The raw public reads went through TCRdb reprocessing: fastp at Q25, MiXCR clone calling, in-frame beta chains kept. Identical CDR3 protein sequences are pooled into one entry, listed with their most common genes and DNA. The sample yields some 300,000 distinct CDR3 sequences; approximately 13% were counted once. The ten biggest clones cover about 10% of the sample. Sequenced sample: PBMCs. These receptors were taken from a human donor in good health (CMV status not recorded). Some clones in this sample may be carry-over from other donors' samples.

Remarks on this clonotype: A much larger clone differs by one base, so this may be a read error. This chain links TRBV19 with TRBJ1-5; D uncertain. The CDR3 runs 18 residues. The germline CDR1 and CDR2 sequences are LNHDA and SQIVND (reference sequence). Trimming pared 0 bases from V and 7 bases from J, leaving 22 bases between. CDR3 nucleotide sequence: TGTGCCAGTAGTATAGATCACGGAGGGTGGGCCTTCGAGCAGCCCCAGCATTTT. Translating gives CASSIDHGGWAFEQPQHF.

This chain connects TRBV7-6 to TRBJ1-2, with a possible D match to TRBD1 (5 bases). Germline values: CDR1 SGHVS, CDR2 FNYEAQ. Trimming took 2 bases from V and 2 from J, leaving 9 bases between them. The CDR3 totals 14 residues. Written as DNA, the CDR3 is TGTGCCAGCAGCTTACTCAGACAGAACTATGGCTACACCTTC. Its translation is CASSLLRQNYGYTF.

In DNA form, the CDR3 reads TGCAGTGCTAGTGTCTTGGGACTCTCCTCGGAGGGGCAGTTCTTC. Amino acids: CSASVLGLSSEGQFF. The genes are TRBV20-1 and TRBJ2-1; weak D call: TRBD2 (6 bases). CDR1 DFQATT and CDR2 SNEGSKA come from the germline V gene (reference sequence). Trimming removed 3 bases at V and 12 bases at J, with 24 bases between. This CDR3 has 15 amino acids.

This clonotype showed up many times. The chain combines TRBV28 with TRBJ1-6; the D is unclear. In germline, CDR1 is MDHEN, CDR2 SYDVKM. Trimming shortened V by 5 bases and J by 5 bases, and 10 bases separated the two germline ends. CDR3 length equals 14 residues. In DNA, the CDR3 is TGTGCCAGCAGTACCCGGCACAATAATTCACCCCTCCACTTT. This sequence encodes CASSTRHNNSPLHF.

The chain has TRBV7-9 and TRBJ2-7; maybe TRBD2 (5 bases). Trimming pared 2 bases from V and 0 bases from J, leaving 17 bases between. Germline V gene data show CDR1 as SEHNR and CDR2 as FQNEAQ (reference sequence). This CDR3 region has 17 residues. CDR3 residues: CASSLTPRSGSSYEQYF. In DNA, the CDR3 is TGTGCCAGCAGCTTAACGCCCCGTTCGGGGAGCTCCTACGAGCAGTACTTC.

There are many counts of this clonotype. The chain is built from TRBV15 and TRBJ2-7; D is uncertain. The V gene lost 1 base and the J gene lost 2 bases, with 3 bases spanning the gap. Germline V CDR1 and CDR2: LNHNV, YYDKDF (reference sequence). The CDR3 totals 12 residues. The CDR3 DNA is TGTGCCACCAGCAGAGGAACCTACGAGCAGTACTTC. It is translated as CATSRGTYEQYF.

The gene calls are TRBV6-1 and TRBJ2-7, with D tentatively TRBD1 or TRBD2 (5 bases each). The V end lost 5 bases, the J end lost 12 bases, and 14 bases lay between the germline ends. Per germline, CDR1 MNHNS and CDR2 SASEGT. The CDR3 sequence is 11 residues long. The DNA for the CDR3 is TGTGCCAGCAGTCGGGGACCTGGGGGGTACTTC. It is translated as CASSRGPGGYF.

This clonotype was found many times. V is TRBV7-8 and J is TRBJ1-5; no reliable D call. From germline, CDR1 is SGHVS and CDR2 FQNEAQ. The CDR3 runs to 14 residues. With 4 bases removed from V and 6 bases from J, the gap between germline ends came to 13 bases. CDR3 coding DNA: TGTGCCAGCAGCTCCCTAGCGAGTGGTCAGCCCCAGCATTTT. Encoded protein: CASSSLASGQPQHF.